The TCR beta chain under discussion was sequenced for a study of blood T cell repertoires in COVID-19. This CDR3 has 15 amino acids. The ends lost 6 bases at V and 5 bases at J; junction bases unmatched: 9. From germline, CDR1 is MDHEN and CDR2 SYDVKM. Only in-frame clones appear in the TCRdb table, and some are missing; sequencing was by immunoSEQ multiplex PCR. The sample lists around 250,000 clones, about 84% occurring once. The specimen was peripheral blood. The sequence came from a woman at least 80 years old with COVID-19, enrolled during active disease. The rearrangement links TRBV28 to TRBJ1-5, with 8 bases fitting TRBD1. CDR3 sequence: CASSRMDRVDQPQHF. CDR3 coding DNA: TGTGCCAGCAGCAGAATGGACAGGGTAGATCAGCCCCAGCATTTT.